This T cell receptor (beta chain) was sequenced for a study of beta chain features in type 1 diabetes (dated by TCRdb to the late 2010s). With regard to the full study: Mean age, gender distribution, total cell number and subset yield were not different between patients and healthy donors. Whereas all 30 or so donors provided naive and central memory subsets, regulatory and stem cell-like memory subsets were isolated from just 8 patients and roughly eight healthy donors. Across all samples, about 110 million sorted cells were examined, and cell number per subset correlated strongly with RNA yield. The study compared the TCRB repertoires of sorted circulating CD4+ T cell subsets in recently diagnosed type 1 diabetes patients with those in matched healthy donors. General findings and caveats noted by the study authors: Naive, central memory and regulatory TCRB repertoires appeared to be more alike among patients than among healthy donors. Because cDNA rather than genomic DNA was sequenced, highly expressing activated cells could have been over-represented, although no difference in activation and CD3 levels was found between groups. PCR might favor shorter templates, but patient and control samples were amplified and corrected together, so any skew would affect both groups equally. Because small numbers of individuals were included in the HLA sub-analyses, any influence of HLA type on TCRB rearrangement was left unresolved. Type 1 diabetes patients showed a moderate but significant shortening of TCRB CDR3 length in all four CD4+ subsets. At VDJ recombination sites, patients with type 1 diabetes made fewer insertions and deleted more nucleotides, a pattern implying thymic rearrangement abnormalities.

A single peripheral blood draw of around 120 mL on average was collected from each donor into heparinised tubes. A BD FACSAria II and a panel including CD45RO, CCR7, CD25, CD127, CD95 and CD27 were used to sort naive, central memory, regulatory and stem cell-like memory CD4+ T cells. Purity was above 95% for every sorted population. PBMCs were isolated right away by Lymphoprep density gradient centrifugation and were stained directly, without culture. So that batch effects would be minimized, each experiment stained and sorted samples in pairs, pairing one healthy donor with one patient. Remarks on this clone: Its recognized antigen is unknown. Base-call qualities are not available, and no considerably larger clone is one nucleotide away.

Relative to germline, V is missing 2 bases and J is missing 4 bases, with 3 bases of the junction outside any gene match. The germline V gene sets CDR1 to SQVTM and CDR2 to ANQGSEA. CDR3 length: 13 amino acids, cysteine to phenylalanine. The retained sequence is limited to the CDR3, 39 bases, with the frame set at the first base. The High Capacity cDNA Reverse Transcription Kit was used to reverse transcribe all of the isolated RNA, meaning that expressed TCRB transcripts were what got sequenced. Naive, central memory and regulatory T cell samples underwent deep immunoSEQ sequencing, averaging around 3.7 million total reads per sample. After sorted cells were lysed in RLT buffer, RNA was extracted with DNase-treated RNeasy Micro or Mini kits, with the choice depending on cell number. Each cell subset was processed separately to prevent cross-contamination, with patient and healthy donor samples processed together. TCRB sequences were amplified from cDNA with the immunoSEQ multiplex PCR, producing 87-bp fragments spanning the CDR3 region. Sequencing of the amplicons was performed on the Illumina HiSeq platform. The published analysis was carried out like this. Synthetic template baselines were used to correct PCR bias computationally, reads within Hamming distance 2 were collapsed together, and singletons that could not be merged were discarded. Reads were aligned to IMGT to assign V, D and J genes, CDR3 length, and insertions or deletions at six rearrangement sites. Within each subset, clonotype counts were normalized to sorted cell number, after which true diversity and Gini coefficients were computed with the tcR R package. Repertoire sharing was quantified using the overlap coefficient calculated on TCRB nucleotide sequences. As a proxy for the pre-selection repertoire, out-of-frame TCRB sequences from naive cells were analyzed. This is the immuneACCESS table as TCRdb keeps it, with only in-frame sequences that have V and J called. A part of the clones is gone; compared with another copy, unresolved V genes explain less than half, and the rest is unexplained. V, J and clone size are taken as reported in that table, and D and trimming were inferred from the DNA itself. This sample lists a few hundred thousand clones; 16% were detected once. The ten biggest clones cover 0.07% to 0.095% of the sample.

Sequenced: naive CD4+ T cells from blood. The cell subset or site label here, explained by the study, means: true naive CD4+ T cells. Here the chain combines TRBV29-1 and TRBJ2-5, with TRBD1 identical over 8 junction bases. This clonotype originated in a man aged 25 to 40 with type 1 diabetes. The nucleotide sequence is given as TGCAGCGTTGAACAGGGGGCGGGAGAGACCCAGTACTTC. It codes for CSVEQGAGETQYF.